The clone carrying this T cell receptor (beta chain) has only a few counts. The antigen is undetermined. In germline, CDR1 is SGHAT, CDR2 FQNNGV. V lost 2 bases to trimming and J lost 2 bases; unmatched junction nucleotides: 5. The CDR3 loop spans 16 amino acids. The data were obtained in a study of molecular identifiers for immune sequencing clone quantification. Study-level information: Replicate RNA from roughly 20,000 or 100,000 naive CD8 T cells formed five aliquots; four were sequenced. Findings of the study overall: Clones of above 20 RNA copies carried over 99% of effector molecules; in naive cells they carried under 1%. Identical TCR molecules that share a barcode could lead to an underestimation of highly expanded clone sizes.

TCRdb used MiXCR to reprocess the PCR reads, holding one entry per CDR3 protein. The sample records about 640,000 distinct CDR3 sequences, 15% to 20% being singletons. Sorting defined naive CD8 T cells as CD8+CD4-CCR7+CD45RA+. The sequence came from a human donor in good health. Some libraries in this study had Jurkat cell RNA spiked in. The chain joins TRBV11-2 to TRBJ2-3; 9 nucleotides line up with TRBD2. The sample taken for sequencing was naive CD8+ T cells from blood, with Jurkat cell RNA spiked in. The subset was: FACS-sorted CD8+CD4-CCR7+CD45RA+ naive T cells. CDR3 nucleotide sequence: TGTGCCAGCAGCTTATTGGCGGGAGGGCTCACAGATACGCAGTATTTT. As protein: CASSLLAGGLTDTQYF.